This T cell receptor beta chain was recorded in a study of shared clonotypes between healthy human individuals. Study-level findings and limits: Clonotypes that were shared across a handful of donors made up approximately 5% of naive CD4 clonotypes.

The run depth of the assay was deep. The protocol was immunoSEQ multiplex PCR, while the TCRdb copy is restricted to in-frame clones and leaves out a portion. The data contain under 1,100,000 clones, 70% to 80% of them singletons. Germline V gene sequence: CDR1 SGHVS, CDR2 FNYEAQ. This CDR3 is built from 15 residues. Trimming removed 2 bases from V and 7 bases from J, with 14 bases in between. This clone was counted many times. Its antigen is undetermined. The sample comprised memory CD4+ T cells sorted from blood. As to subset: CD45RA-negative fraction. This chain joins TRBV7-6 and TRBJ1-4, with D hard to call. The clonotype originates from a man aged 18-30 years in good health. CDR3: CASSLSGGNGEKLFF. The CDR3 DNA reads TGTGCCAGCAGCTTATCCGGAGGGAACGGTGAAAAACTGTTTTTT.